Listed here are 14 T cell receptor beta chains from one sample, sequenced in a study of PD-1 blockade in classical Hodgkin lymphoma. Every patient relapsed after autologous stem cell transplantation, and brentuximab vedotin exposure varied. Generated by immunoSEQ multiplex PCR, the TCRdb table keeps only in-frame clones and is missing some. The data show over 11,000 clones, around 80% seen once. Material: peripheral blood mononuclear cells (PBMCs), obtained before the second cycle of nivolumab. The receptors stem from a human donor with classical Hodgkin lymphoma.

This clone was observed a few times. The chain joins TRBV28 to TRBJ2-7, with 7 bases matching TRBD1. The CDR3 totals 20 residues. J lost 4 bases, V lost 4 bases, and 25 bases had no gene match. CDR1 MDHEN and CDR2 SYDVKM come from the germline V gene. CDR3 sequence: CASSSVLLPGPDRESYEQYF. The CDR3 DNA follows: TGTGCCAGCAGTTCGGTATTACTACCGGGACCAGACAGGGAGAGTTACGAGCAGTACTTC.

CDR3 DNA sequence: TGCGCCAGCAGCCCAGGGTGGCACCCTTACGAGCAGTACTTC. It translates to CASSPGWHPYEQYF. V is TRBV5-1 and J is TRBJ2-7, with a weak D call TRBD1 (5 bases). CDR3 size: 14 residues. Germline-derived CDR1 and CDR2 are SGHRS and YFSETQ. Trimming stripped 4 bases from V and 4 bases from J, with 15 bases between.

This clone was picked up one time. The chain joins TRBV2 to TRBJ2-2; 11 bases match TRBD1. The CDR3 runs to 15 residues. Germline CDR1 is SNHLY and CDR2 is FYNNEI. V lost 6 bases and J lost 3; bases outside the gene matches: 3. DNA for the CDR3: TGTGCCAGCAGCGGACAGGGGGCGGACACCGGGGAGCTGTTTTTT. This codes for CASSGQGADTGELFF.

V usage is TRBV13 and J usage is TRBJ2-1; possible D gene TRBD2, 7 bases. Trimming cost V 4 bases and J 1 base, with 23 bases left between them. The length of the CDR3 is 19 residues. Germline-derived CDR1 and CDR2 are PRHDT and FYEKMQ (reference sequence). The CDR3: CASSYPTGYAGVSYNEQFF. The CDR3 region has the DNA TGTGCCAGCAGCTACCCTACAGGGTATGCGGGGGTTTCCTACAATGAGCAGTTCTTC.

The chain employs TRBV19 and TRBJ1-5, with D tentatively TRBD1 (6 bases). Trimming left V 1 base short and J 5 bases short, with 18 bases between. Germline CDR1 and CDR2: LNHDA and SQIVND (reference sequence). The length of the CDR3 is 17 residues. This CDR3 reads CASSIGTAQALYQPQHF. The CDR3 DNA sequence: TGTGCCAGTAGTATAGGGACAGCCCAGGCCCTCTATCAGCCCCAGCATTTT.

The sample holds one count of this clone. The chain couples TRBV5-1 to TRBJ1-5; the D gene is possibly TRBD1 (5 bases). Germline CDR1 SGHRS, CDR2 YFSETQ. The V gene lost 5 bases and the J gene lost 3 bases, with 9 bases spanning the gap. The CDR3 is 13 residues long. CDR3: CASRTGVNQPQHF. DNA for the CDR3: TGCGCCAGCAGGACGGGGGTCAATCAGCCCCAGCATTTT.

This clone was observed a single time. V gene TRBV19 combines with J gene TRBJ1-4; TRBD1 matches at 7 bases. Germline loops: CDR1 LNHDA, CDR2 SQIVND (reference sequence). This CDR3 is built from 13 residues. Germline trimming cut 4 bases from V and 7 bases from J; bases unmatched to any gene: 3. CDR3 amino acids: CASSRQGGEKLFF. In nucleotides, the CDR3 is TGTGCCAGTAGTAGACAGGGAGGTGAAAAACTGTTTTTT.

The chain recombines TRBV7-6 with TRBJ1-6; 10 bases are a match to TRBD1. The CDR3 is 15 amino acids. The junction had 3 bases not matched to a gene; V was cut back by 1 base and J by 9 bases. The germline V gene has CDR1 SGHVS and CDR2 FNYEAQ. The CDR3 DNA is TGTGCCAGCAGCTTAGGGACAGGGGGGAGTTCACCCCTCCACTTT. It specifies CASSLGTGGSSPLHF.

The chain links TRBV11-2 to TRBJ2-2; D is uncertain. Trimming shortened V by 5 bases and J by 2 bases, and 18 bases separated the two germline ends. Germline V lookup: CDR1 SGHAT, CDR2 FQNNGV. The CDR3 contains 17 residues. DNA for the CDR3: TGTGCCAGCAGCCGTAACTTATTAGTCCCAAACACCGGGGAGCTGTTTTTT. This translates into CASSRNLLVPNTGELFF.

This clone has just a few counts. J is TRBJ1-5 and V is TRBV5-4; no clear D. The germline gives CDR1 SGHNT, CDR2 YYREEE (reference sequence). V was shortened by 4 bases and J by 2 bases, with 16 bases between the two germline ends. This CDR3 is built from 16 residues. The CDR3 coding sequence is TGTGCCAGCAGCGCCCGAACTCTAAATGGCAATCAGCCCCAGCATTTT. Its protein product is CASSARTLNGNQPQHF.

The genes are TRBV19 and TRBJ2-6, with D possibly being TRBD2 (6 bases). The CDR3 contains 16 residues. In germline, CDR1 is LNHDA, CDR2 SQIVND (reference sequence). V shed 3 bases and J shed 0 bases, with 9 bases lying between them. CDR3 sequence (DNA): TGTGCCAGTAGTATGGGGACTGACTCTGGGGCCAACGTCCTGACTTTC. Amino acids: CASSMGTDSGANVLTF. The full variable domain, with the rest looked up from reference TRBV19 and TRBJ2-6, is DGGITQSPKYLFRKEGQNVTLSCEQNLNHDAMYWYRQDPGQGLRLIYYSQIVNDFQKGDIAEGYSVSREKKESFPLTVTSAQKNPTAFYLCASSMGTDSGANVLTFGAGSRLTVL.

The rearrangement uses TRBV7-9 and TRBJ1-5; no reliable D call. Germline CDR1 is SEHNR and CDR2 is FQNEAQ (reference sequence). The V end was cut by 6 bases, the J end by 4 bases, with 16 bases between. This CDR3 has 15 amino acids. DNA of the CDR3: TGTGCCAGCAGTCATTACAGTAGTGCTAATCAGCCCCAGCATTTT. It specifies CASSHYSSANQPQHF.

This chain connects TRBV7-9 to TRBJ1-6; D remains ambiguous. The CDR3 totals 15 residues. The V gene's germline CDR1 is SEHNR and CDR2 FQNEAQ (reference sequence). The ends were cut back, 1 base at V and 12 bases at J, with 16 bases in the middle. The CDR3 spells CASSLGDSGLIPLHF. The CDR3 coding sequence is TGTGCCAGCAGCTTAGGTGATTCAGGTTTAATACCCCTCCACTTT.

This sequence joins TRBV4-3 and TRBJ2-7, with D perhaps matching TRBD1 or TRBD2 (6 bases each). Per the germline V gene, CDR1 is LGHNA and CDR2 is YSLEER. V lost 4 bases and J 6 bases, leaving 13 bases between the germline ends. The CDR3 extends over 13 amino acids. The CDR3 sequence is CASSPDWGAEQYF. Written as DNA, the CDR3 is TGCGCCAGCAGCCCGGACTGGGGGGCCGAGCAGTACTTC.